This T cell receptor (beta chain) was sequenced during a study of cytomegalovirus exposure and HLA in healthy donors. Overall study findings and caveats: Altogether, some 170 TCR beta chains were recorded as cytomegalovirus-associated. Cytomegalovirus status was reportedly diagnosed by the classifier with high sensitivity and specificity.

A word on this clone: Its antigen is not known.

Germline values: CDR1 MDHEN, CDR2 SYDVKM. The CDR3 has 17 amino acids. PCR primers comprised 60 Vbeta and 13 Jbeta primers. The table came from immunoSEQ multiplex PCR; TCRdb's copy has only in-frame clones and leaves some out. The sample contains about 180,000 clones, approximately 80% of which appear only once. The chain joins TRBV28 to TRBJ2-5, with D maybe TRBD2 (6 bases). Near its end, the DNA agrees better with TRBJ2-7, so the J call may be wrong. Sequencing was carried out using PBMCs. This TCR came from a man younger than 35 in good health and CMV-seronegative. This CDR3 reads CASRGDRVGDSSYEQYF. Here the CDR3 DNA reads TGTGCCAGCAGGGGAGATAGGGTCGGGGACTCCTCCTACGAGCAGTACTTC.